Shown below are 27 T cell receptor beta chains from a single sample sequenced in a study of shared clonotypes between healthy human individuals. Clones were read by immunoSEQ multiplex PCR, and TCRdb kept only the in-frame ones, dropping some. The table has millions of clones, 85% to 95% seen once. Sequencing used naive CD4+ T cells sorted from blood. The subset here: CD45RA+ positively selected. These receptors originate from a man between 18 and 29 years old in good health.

The CDR3 DNA follows: TGTGCCAGTAGCGATTCTGGGGGGGCTCAGCCCCAGCATTTT. This codes for CASSDSGGAQPQHF. The chain joins TRBV19 to TRBJ1-5; D perhaps matches TRBD1 (6 bases). This CDR3 region has 14 residues. V gave up 6 bases and J gave up 6 bases, with 15 bases separating them. Per the germline V gene, CDR1 is LNHDA and CDR2 is SQIVND (reference sequence).

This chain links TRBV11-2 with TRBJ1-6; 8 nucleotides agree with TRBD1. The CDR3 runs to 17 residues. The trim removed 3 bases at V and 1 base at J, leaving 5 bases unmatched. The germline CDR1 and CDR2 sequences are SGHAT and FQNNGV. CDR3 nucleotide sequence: TGTGCCAGCAGCTTTGGACAGGGTTATTCCTATAATTCACCCCTCCACTTT. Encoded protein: CASSFGQGYSYNSPLHF.

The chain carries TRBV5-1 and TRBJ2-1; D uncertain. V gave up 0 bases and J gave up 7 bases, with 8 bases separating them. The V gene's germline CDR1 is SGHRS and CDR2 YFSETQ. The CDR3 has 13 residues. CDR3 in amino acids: CASSLASVNEQFF. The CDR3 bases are TGCGCCAGCAGCTTGGCCTCGGTGAATGAGCAGTTCTTC.

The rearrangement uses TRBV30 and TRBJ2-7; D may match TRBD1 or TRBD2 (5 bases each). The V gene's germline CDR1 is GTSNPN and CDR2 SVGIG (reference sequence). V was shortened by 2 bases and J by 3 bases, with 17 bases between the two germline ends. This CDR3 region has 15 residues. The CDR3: CAWSSAGTVIYEQYF. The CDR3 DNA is TGTGCCTGGAGTAGCGCCGGGACGGTGATCTACGAGCAGTACTTC.

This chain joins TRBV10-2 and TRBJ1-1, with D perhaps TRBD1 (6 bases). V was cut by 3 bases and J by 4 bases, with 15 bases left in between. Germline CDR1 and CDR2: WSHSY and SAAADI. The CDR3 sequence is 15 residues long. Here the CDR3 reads CASSEWGLVGTEAFF. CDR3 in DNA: TGCGCCAGCAGTGAATGGGGGCTGGTGGGCACTGAAGCTTTCTTT.

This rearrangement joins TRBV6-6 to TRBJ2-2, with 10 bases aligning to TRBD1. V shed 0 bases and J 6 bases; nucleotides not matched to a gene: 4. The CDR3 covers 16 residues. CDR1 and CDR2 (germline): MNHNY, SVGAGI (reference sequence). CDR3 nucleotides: TGTGCCAGCAGTTACTCGACAGGGGGCGGCGCCGGGGAGCTGTTTTTT. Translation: CASSYSTGGGAGELFF.

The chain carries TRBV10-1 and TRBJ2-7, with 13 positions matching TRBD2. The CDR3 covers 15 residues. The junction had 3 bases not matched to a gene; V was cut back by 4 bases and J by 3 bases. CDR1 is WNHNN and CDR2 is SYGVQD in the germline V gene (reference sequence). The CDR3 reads CASSGRLAGGYEQYF. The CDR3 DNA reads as TGCGCCAGCAGTGGCCGACTAGCGGGAGGCTACGAGCAGTACTTC.

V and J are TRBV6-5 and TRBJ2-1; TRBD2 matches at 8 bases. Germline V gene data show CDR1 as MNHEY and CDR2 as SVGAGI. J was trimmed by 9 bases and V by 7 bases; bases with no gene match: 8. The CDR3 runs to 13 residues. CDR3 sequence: CASKERELGEQFF. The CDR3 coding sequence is TGTGCCAGCAAGGAGCGGGAGTTGGGTGAGCAGTTCTTC.

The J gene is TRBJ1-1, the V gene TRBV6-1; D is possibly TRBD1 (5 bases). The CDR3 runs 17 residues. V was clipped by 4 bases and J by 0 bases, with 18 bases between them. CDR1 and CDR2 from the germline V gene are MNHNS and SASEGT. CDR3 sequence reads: CASSASRQGKMNTEAFF. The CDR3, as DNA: TGTGCCAGCAGTGCCAGCAGGCAGGGAAAGATGAACACTGAAGCTTTCTTT.

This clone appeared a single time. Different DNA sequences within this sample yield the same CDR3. As DNA, the CDR3 is TGTGCCAGCTCACCACGGCAGGGGGCCGAGACCCAGTACTTC. Its translation is CASSPRQGAETQYF. The genes are TRBV18 and TRBJ2-5; 8 bases agree with TRBD1. V shed 1 base, J shed 5 bases, and the junction held 3 bases outside the gene matches. The CDR3 runs to 14 residues. Germline-derived CDR1 and CDR2 are KGHSH and LQKENI.

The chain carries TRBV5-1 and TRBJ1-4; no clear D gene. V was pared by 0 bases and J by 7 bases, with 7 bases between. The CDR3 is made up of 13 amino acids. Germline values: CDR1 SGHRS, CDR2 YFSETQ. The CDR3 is CASSLGGLEKLFF. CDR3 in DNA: TGCGCCAGCAGCTTGGGGGGTCTTGAAAAACTGTTTTTT.

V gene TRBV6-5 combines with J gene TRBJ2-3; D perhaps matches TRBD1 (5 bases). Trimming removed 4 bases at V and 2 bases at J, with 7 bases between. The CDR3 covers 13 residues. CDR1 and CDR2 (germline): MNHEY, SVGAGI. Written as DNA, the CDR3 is TGTGCCAGCAGTTTGACAGCCACAGATACGCAGTATTTT. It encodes CASSLTATDTQYF.

The CDR3 loop is CASSQDPGGRVLGQPQHF. The DNA of the CDR3 is TGCGCCAGCAGCCAAGATCCGGGGGGGCGCGTACTGGGGCAGCCCCAGCATTTT. This chain links TRBV4-1 with TRBJ1-5; possibly TRBD1 for D (6 bases). This CDR3 has 18 amino acids. The ends were cut back, 0 bases at V and 7 bases at J, with 22 bases in the middle. Germline V gene data show CDR1 as MGHRA and CDR2 as YSYEKL.

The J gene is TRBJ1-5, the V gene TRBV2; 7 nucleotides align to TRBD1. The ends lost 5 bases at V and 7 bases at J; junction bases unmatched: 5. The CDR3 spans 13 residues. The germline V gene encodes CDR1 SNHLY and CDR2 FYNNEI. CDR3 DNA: TGTGCCAGCAGTTTTACAGGGGAACAGCCCCAGCATTTT. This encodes CASSFTGEQPQHF.

This chain's CDR3 is CGGGQPNSPLHF. DNA for the CDR3: TGTGGGGGGGGACAGCCTAATTCACCCCTCCACTTT. The V call is TRBV6-1, the J call TRBJ1-6, with TRBD1 matching over 7 bases. The V gene's germline CDR1 is MNHNS and CDR2 SASEGT. This CDR3 contains 12 residues.

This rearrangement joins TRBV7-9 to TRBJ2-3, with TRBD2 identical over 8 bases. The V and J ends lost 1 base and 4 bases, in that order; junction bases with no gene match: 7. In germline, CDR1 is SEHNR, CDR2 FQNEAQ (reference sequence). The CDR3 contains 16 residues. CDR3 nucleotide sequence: TGTGCCAGCAGCTTAGTGGCCAGCGGGGGTTCAGATACGCAGTATTTT. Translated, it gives CASSLVASGGSDTQYF. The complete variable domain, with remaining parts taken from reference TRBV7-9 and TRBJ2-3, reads DTGVSQNPRHKITKRGQNVTFRCDPISEHNRLYWYRQTLGQGPEFLTYFQNEAQLEKSRLLSDRFSAERPKGSFSTLEIQRTEQGDSAMYLCASSLVASGGSDTQYFGPGTRLTVL.

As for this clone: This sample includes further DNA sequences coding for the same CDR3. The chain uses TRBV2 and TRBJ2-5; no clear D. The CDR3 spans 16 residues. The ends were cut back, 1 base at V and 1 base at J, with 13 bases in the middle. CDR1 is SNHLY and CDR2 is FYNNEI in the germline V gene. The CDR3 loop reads CASSEGLAGGQETQYF. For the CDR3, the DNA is TGTGCCAGCAGTGAAGGGTTAGCTGGTGGCCAAGAGACCCAGTACTTC.

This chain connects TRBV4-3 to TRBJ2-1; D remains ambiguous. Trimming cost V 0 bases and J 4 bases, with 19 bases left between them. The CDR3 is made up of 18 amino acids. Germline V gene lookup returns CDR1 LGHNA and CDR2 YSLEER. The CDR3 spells CASSQDPGGPRLYNEQFF. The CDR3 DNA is TGCGCCAGCAGCCAAGACCCGGGCGGTCCTAGGTTATACAATGAGCAGTTCTTC.

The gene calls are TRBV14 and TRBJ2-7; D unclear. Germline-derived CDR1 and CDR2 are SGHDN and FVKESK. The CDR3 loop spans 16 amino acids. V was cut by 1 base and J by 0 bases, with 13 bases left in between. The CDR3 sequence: CASSQGRPGDSYEQYF. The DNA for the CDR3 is TGTGCCAGCAGCCAAGGTCGGCCAGGAGACTCCTACGAGCAGTACTTC.

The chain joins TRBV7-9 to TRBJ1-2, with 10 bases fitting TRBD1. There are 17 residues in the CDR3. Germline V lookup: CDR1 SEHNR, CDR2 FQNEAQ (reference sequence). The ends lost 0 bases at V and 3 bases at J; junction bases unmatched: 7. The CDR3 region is CASSLATGGPKDYGYTF. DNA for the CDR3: TGTGCCAGCAGCTTAGCGACAGGGGGCCCTAAAGACTATGGCTACACCTTC.

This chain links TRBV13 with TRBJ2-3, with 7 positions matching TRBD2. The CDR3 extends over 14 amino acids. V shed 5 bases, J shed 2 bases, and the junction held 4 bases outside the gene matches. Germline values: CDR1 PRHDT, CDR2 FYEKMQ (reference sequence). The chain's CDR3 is CASSRAGSTDTQYF. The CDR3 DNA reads TGTGCCAGCAGCCGAGCGGGATCCACAGATACGCAGTATTTT.

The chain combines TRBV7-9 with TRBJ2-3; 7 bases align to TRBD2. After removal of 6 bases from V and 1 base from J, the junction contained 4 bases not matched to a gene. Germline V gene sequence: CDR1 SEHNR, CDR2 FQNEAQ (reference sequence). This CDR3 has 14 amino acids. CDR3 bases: TGTGCCAGCAGACTGGGAGGGGGCACAGATACGCAGTATTTT. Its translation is CASRLGGGTDTQYF.

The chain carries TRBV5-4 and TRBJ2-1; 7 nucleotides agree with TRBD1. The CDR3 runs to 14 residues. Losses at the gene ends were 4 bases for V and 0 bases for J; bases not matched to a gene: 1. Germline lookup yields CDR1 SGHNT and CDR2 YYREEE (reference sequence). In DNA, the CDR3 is TGTGCCAGCAGCGGGGACAGCTCCTACAATGAGCAGTTCTTC. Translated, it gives CASSGDSSYNEQFF. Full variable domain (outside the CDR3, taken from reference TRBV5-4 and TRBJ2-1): ETGVTQSPTHLIKTRGQQVTLRCSSQSGHNTVSWYQQALGQGPQFIFQYYREEENGRGNFPPRFSGLQFPNYSSELNVNALELDDSALYLCASSGDSSYNEQFFGPGTRLTVL.

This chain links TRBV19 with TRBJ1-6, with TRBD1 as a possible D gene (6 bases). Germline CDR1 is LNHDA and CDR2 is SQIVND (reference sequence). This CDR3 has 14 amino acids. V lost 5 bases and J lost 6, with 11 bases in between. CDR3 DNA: TGTGCCAGTAGTCCGGACAGCATTAATTCACCCCTCCACTTT. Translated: CASSPDSINSPLHF.

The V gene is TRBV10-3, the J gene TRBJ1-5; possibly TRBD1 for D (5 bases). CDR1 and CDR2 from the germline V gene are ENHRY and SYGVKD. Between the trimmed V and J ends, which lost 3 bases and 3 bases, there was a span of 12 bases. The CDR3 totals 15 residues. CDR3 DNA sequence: TGTGCCATCAGTGACCGAGGGACTGTCAATCAGCCCCAGCATTTT. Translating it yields CAISDRGTVNQPQHF.

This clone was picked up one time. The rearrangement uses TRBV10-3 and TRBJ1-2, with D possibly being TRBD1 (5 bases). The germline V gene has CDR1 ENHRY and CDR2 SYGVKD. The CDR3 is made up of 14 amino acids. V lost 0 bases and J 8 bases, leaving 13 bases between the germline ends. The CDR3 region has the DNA TGTGCCATCAGTGAGTCAGGGGCCGTCACGGGCTACACCTTC. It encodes CAISESGAVTGYTF.

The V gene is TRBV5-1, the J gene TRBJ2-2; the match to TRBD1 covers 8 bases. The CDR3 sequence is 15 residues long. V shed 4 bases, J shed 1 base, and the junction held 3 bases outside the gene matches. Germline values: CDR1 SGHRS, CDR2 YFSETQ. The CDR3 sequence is CASSAGTGNTGELFF. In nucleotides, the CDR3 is TGCGCCAGCAGCGCCGGGACAGGGAACACCGGGGAGCTGTTTTTT.